The 27 T cell receptor beta chains reported below all come from one sample, sequenced in a study of identical twins. MiXCR, applied by TCRdb to the 5' RACE reads, yields one record per CDR3 protein. This table holds roughly 250,000 distinct CDR3 sequences, over 12% found once. The specimen sequenced was memory (CD45RO+) T cells sorted from blood. The source is a woman younger than 30 in good health.

This clonotype has ten or more counts. This chain links TRBV20-1 with TRBJ1-1; TRBD1 agrees at 9 bases. Germline-derived CDR1 and CDR2 are DFQATT and SNEGSKA (reference sequence). V dropped 5 bases and J dropped 1; count of bases not matched to a gene: 11. This CDR3 spans 16 amino acids. The CDR3 spells CSAPDRTGGRNTEAFF. CDR3 coding DNA: TGCAGTGCTCCGGACCGCACAGGGGGCAGGAACACTGAAGCTTTCTTT.

The gene calls are TRBV29-1 and TRBJ2-2, with 7 bases lining up with TRBD2. V lost 4 bases and J lost 6; bases outside the gene matches: 11. Per germline, CDR1 SQVTM and CDR2 ANQGSEA. CDR3 length: 15 amino acids. CDR3 region: CSVGRLGAGAGELFF. Written as DNA, the CDR3 is TGCAGCGTTGGGCGTCTGGGCGCGGGGGCCGGGGAGCTGTTTTTT.

This clonotype was counted many times. V gene TRBV5-1 combines with J gene TRBJ2-3, with 7 positions matching TRBD2. In germline, CDR1 is SGHRS, CDR2 YFSETQ. V was clipped by 7 bases and J by 5 bases; unmatched bases: 13. The CDR3 length is 15 residues. This CDR3 is CASGPSGGSIDTQYF. CDR3 nucleotide sequence: TGCGCCAGCGGCCCCTCCGGGGGGTCTATAGATACGCAGTATTTT.

This clonotype has just a few counts. This sequence joins TRBV12-3 or TRBV12-4 and TRBJ1-1; 7 bases fit TRBD1. The CDR3 has 11 amino acids. With V trimmed by 2 bases and J by 10 bases, 1 base remained unmatched. The CDR3 spells CASSLQGGAFF. In DNA form, the CDR3 reads TGTGCCAGCAGTTTACAGGGGGGAGCTTTCTTT.

This clonotype was picked up a small number of times. This chain joins TRBV7-3 and TRBJ2-2; 10 bases line up with TRBD2. Germline CDR1 SGHTA, CDR2 FQGTGA. J was trimmed by 6 bases and V by 6 bases; bases with no gene match: 10. The CDR3 runs to 16 residues. The CDR3 DNA sequence: TGTGCCAGCAGAAGATCCGGACTAGCGGACGCCGGGGAGCTGTTTTTT. Protein product: CASRRSGLADAGELFF.

This clonotype was counted a few times. J is TRBJ2-7 and V is TRBV14; 8 bases are a match to TRBD2. Germline V gene data show CDR1 as SGHDN and CDR2 as FVKESK. CDR3 length equals 19 residues. Trimming cost V 1 base and J 6 bases; bases outside gene matches: 20. The chain's CDR3 is CASSQGPPLSEEREPEQYF. In DNA, the CDR3 is TGTGCCAGCAGCCAAGGTCCACCCCTAAGCGAAGAGCGGGAGCCCGAGCAGTACTTC.

The rearrangement joins TRBV6-5 to TRBJ1-1, with D maybe TRBD1 (5 bases). Germline V CDR1 and CDR2: MNHEY, SVGAGI. This CDR3 is built from 12 residues. The V gene lost 3 bases and the J gene lost 8 bases, with 10 bases spanning the gap. CDR3 amino acids: CASSYRGLEAFF. In DNA, the CDR3 is TGTGCCAGCAGTTATAGGGGTTTGGAAGCTTTCTTT.

In this sample, this clonotype turned up a few times. V gene TRBV21-1 combines with J gene TRBJ2-1; the table's D call TRBD2 went unverified against the DNA. TRBV21-1 constitutes a pseudogene. This CDR3 is built from 16 residues. For the CDR3, the DNA is TGTGCCAGCAGCAAAACGGTAACTAGTACTGGGAATGAGCAGTTCTTC. Protein sequence: CASSKTVTSTGNEQFF.

The J gene is TRBJ2-5, the V gene TRBV12-3 or TRBV12-4, with D possibly matching TRBD1 (5 bases). V lost 1 base to trimming and J lost 5 bases, with 14 bases between them. CDR3 length: 15 amino acids. Here the CDR3 DNA reads TGTGCCAGCAGTTTAGGGCGCAGGGCCACGGAGACCCAGTACTTC. It encodes CASSLGRRATETQYF.

The chain recombines TRBV7-9 with TRBJ2-5; perhaps TRBD2 as D (6 bases). The CDR3 is 15 amino acids. Germline V gives CDR1 SEHNR, CDR2 FQNEAQ (reference sequence). V lost 0 bases to trimming and J lost 1 base, with 9 bases between them. Here the CDR3 reads CASSLATTSQETQYF. CDR3 in DNA: TGTGCCAGCAGCTTAGCGACGACTAGCCAAGAGACCCAGTACTTC.

The rearrangement links TRBV12-3 or TRBV12-4 to TRBJ2-7; 8 nucleotides line up with TRBD1. Trimming at V came to 8 bases and at J to 4 bases, leaving 10 bases not matched to a gene. The CDR3 spans 14 residues. In DNA form, the CDR3 reads TGTGCCAGCGGGGAGGACAGGGTCGTGTACGAGCAGTACTTC. The encoded protein is CASGEDRVVYEQYF.

The V call is TRBV5-1, the J call TRBJ1-2; a weak D match, TRBD1 (6 bases). The CDR3 sequence is 11 residues long. Germline CDR1 SGHRS, CDR2 YFSETQ. V was shortened by 7 bases and J by 9 bases, with 13 bases between the two germline ends. CDR3 amino acids: CASAGHLSYTF. CDR3 DNA: TGCGCCAGCGCGGGACACTTGAGCTACACCTTC.

This clonotype has more than one count but fewer than ten. The chain links TRBV10-3 to TRBJ1-1; no clear D gene. With 2 bases removed from V and 5 bases from J, the gap between germline ends came to 12 bases. The CDR3 has 14 residues. Germline CDR1 ENHRY, CDR2 SYGVKD. The CDR3 here is CAISEAQTGTEAFF. CDR3 bases: TGTGCCATCAGTGAGGCACAGACCGGGACTGAAGCTTTCTTT.

This clonotype was detected ten times or more. J is TRBJ2-7 and V is TRBV7-2; TRBD2 might be the D (5 bases). This CDR3 has 15 residues. V lost 4 bases, J lost 2 bases, and 15 bases lay in between. CDR1 and CDR2 from the germline V gene are SGHTA and FQGNSA. The CDR3 coding sequence is TGTGCCAGCAGCTCCGGTCGAGGGTACACCTACGAGCAGTACTTC. This encodes CASSSGRGYTYEQYF.

This clonotype has a handful of counts. V and J are TRBV5-5 and TRBJ2-5; D could derive from TRBD1 or TRBD2 (5 bases each). The V end lost 2 bases, the J end lost 0 bases, and 8 bases lay between the germline ends. Germline V gives CDR1 SGHKS, CDR2 YYEKEE (reference sequence). The CDR3 sequence is 14 residues long. The CDR3: CASSFEGYQETQYF. In DNA, the CDR3 is TGTGCCAGCAGCTTCGAGGGGTACCAAGAGACCCAGTACTTC.

The chain recombines TRBV20-1 with TRBJ1-5; 12 bases agree with TRBD1. Germline values: CDR1 DFQATT, CDR2 SNEGSKA (reference sequence). The CDR3 sequence is 16 residues long. The ends lost 5 bases at V and 1 base at J; junction bases unmatched: 6. This CDR3 reads CSAPGQGALSNQPQHF. In nucleotides, the CDR3 is TGCAGTGCTCCGGGACAGGGGGCGTTAAGCAATCAGCCCCAGCATTTT.

This clonotype was counted only a few times. The rearrangement links TRBV4-1 to TRBJ1-4; TRBD1 matches 8 bases. The V and J ends lost 0 bases and 4 bases, in that order; junction bases with no gene match: 7. Per germline, CDR1 MGHRA and CDR2 YSYEKL. The CDR3 has 17 amino acids. The CDR3 reads CASSQDARDRHNEKLFF. The CDR3 DNA sequence: TGCGCCAGCAGCCAAGATGCCCGGGACAGGCATAATGAAAAACTGTTTTTT.

This clonotype appeared a few times. This sequence joins TRBV12-3 or TRBV12-4 and TRBJ1-4, with D tentatively TRBD1 (5 bases). This CDR3 has 14 amino acids. The ends were cut back, 2 bases at V and 8 bases at J, with 12 bases in the middle. CDR3 coding DNA: TGTGCCAGCAGTTTATGGGGGAGCGTCGAAAAACTGTTTTTT. Translated: CASSLWGSVEKLFF.

The genes are TRBV18 and TRBJ2-3; D might be TRBD2 (5 bases). Trimming shortened V by 0 bases and J by 5 bases, and 15 bases separated the two germline ends. Per germline, CDR1 KGHSH and CDR2 LQKENI. CDR3 length: 16 amino acids. CDR3 sequence reads: CASSPPGGGSGDTQYF. The CDR3, as DNA: TGTGCCAGCTCACCACCCGGAGGTGGTTCAGGAGATACGCAGTATTTT.

The chain uses TRBV7-6 and TRBJ1-4; D unresolved. Germline V lookup: CDR1 SGHVS, CDR2 FNYEAQ. This CDR3 spans 13 amino acids. V lost 2 bases, J lost 8 bases, and 9 bases lay in between. CDR3 sequence reads: CASSLQLGEKLFF. The CDR3 DNA reads TGTGCCAGCAGCTTACAGTTAGGCGAAAAACTGTTTTTT. The full variable domain, with the rest looked up from reference TRBV7-6 and TRBJ1-4, is GAGVSQSPRYKVTKRGQDVALRCDPISGHVSLYWYRQALGQGPEFLTYFNYEAQQDKSGLPNDRFSAERPEGSISTLTIQRTEQRDSAMYRCASSLQLGEKLFFGSGTQLSVL.

This clonotype showed up just a few times. The chain has TRBV6-1 and TRBJ2-2; TRBD1 might be the D (6 bases). V lost 9 bases and J 6 bases, leaving 20 bases between the germline ends. CDR1 is MNHNS and CDR2 is SASEGT in the germline V gene. This CDR3 comprises 15 residues. DNA of the CDR3: TGTGCCAGTAAATCGGGACAAGGTGCCCCCGGGGAGCTGTTTTTT. It translates to CASKSGQGAPGELFF.

This clonotype has ten or more counts. The genes are TRBV20-1 and TRBJ2-1; weak D call: TRBD2 (6 bases). This CDR3 spans 11 amino acids. CDR1 and CDR2 from the germline V gene are DFQATT and SNEGSKA (reference sequence). Trimming removed 0 bases from V and 16 bases from J, with 13 bases in between. The CDR3 spells CSARDHRRDFF. For the CDR3, the DNA is TGCAGTGCTAGAGATCACAGGCGGGACTTCTTC.

V usage is TRBV12-3 or TRBV12-4 and J usage is TRBJ2-7; 10 bases map to TRBD1. The length of the CDR3 is 16 residues. After removal of 7 bases from V and 6 bases from J, the junction contained 15 bases not matched to a gene. The CDR3 loop reads CASTSRTGGHRGEQYF. DNA for the CDR3: TGTGCCAGCACCTCCCGGACAGGGGGTCATAGGGGCGAGCAGTACTTC.

This sequence joins TRBV7-6 and TRBJ1-3, with D perhaps matching TRBD1 (5 bases). Trimming shortened V by 5 bases and J by 4 bases, and 15 bases separated the two germline ends. This CDR3 region has 15 residues. CDR1 SGHVS and CDR2 FNYEAQ come from the germline V gene. In nucleotides, the CDR3 is TGTGCCAGCAGCCAAGGGGTTGAAGCGGGAAACACCATATATTTT. The encoded protein is CASSQGVEAGNTIYF. Supplemented by reference TRBV7-6 and TRBJ1-3, the full variable domain reads GAGVSQSPRYKVTKRGQDVALRCDPISGHVSLYWYRQALGQGPEFLTYFNYEAQQDKSGLPNDRFSAERPEGSISTLTIQRTEQRDSAMYRCASSQGVEAGNTIYFGEGSWLTVV.

This clonotype has ten or more counts. This rearrangement joins TRBV10-1 to TRBJ2-1; 8 bases line up with TRBD1. The ends lost 4 bases at V and 0 bases at J; junction bases unmatched: 5. CDR1 is WNHNN and CDR2 is SYGVQD in the germline V gene (reference sequence). The CDR3 consists of 16 residues. The CDR3 loop is CASSVQGGSSYNEQFF. The CDR3 DNA follows: TGCGCCAGCAGTGTACAGGGGGGAAGCTCCTACAATGAGCAGTTCTTC.

This chain joins TRBV5-6 and TRBJ2-7, with TRBD2 as a possible D gene (6 bases). Trimming stripped 4 bases from V and 4 bases from J, with 12 bases between. The CDR3 is 13 amino acids. Germline V gene lookup returns CDR1 SGHDT and CDR2 YYEEEE. The CDR3 loop reads CASSRSGLYEQYF. The DNA of the CDR3 is TGTGCCAGCAGCCGAAGCGGGCTATACGAGCAGTACTTC.

This clonotype was detected only a few times. The CDR3 sequence is CASSAQSGRALNEQFF. The CDR3 nucleotides read TGTGCCAGCAGCGCACAAAGCGGGAGGGCCCTCAATGAGCAGTTCTTC. This chain links TRBV7-6 with TRBJ2-1; 10 bases map to TRBD2. This CDR3 is 16 amino acids long. The J segment lost 6 bases and the V segment lost 5 bases, leaving 10 bases of the junction unmatched. Germline V gene data show CDR1 as SGHVS and CDR2 as FNYEAQ. Full variable domain (outside the CDR3, taken from reference TRBV7-6 and TRBJ2-1): GAGVSQSPRYKVTKRGQDVALRCDPISGHVSLYWYRQALGQGPEFLTYFNYEAQQDKSGLPNDRFSAERPEGSISTLTIQRTEQRDSAMYRCASSAQSGRALNEQFFGPGTRLTVL.